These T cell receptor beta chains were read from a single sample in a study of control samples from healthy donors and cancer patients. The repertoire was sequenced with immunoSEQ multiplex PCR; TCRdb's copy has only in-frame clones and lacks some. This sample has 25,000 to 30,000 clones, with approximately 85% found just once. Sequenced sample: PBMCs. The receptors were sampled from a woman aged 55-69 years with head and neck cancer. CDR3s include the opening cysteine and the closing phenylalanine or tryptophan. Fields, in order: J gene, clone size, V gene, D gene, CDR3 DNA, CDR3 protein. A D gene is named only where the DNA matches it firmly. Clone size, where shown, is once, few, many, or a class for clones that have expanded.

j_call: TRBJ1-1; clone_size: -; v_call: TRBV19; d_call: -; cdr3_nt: TGTGCCAGTAGTATAGCTCTGCGTACTGAAGCTTTCTTT; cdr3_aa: CASSIALRTEAFF
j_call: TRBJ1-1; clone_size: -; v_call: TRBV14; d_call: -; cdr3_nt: TGTGCCAGTTCTATATTAGGTGGGAGAGAAGCTTTCTTT; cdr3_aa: CASSILGGREAFF
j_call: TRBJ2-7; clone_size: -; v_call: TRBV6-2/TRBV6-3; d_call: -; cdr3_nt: TGTGCCAGCAGTTACATAGGCCTTGAGCCGTACTTC; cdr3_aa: CASSYIGLEPYF
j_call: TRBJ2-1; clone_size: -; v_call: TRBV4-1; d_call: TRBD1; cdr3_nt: TGCGCCAGCAGCAGACAGGGGTTGAGGAATGAGCAGTTCTTC; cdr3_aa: CASSRQGLRNEQFF
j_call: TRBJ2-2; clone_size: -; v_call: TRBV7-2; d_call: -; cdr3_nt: TGTGCCAGCAGCTTAGGGAGCGGGGAGCTGTTTTTT; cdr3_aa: CASSLGSGELFF
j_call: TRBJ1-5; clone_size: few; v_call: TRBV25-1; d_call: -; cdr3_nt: TGTGCCAGCAGTGAACTCAGGGTCAATCAGCCCCAGCATTTT; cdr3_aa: CASSELRVNQPQHF
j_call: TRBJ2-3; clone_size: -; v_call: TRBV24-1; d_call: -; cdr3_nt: TGTGCCACCAGTCGGCAGGGCACAGATACGCAGTATTTT; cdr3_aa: CATSRQGTDTQYF
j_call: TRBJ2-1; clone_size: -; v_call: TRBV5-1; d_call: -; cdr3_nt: TGCGCCAGCAGCTTGAATACCAGATTCTCCTACAATGAGCAGTTCTTC; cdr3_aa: CASSLNTRFSYNEQFF
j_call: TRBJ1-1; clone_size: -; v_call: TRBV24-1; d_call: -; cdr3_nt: TGTGCCACCAGTGATGGGGAACAGGTTGAAGCTTTCTTT; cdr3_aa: CATSDGEQVEAFF
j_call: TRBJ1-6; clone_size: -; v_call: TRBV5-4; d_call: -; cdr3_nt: TGTGCCAGCAGCTTCGGGGGTAATTCACCCCTCCACTTT; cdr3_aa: CASSFGGNSPLHF
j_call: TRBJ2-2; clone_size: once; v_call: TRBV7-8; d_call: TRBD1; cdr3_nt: TGTGCCAGCAACCCCCGACACCCCCGACAGGGCGGGGAGCTGTTTTTT; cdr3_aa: CASNPRHPRQGGELFF
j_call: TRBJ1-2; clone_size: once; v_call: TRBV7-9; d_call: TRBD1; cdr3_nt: TGTGCCAGCAGCTATGGACAGGGGGCGCATGGCTACACCTTC; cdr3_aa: CASSYGQGAHGYTF
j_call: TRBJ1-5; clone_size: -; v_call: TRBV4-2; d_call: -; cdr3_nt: TGTGCCAGCAGCCAAGAGGCAAATAGCAATCAGCCCCAGCATTTT; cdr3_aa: CASSQEANSNQPQHF
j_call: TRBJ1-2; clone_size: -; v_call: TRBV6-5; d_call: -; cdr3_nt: TGTGCCATCCATTCCATTTTCTATGGCTACACCTTC; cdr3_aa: CAIHSIFYGYTF
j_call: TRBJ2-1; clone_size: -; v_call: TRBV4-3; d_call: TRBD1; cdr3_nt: TGCGCCAGCGCGACCCGGGACAGCTCCTACAATGAGCAGTTCTTC; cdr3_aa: CASATRDSSYNEQFF